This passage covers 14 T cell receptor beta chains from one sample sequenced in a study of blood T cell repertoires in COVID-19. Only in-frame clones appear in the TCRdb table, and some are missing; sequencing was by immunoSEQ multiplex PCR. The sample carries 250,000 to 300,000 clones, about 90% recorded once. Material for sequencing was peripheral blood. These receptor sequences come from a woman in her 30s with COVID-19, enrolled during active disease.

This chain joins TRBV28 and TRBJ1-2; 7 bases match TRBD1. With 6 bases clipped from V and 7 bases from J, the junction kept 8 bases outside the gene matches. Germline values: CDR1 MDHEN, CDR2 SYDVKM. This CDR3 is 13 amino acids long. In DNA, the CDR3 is TGTGCCAGCAGACCACAGGGGTGGGTTGGCTACACCTTC. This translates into CASRPQGWVGYTF.

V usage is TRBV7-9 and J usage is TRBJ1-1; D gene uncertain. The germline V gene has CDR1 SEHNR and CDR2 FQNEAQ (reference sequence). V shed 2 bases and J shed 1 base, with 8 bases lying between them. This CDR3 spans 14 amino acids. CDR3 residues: CASSLLLPNTEAFF. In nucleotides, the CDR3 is TGTGCCAGCAGCTTACTTCTACCGAACACTGAAGCTTTCTTT.

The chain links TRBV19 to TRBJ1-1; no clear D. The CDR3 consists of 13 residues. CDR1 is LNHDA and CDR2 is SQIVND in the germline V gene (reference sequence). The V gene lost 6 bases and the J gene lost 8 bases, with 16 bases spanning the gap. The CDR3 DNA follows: TGTGCCAGTAGCCAAAATGGCCCAAACGAAGCTTTCTTT. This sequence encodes CASSQNGPNEAFF. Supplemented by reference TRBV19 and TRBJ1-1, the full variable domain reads DGGITQSPKYLFRKEGQNVTLSCEQNLNHDAMYWYRQDPGQGLRLIYYSQIVNDFQKGDIAEGYSVSREKKESFPLTVTSAQKNPTAFYLCASSQNGPNEAFFGQGTRLTVV.

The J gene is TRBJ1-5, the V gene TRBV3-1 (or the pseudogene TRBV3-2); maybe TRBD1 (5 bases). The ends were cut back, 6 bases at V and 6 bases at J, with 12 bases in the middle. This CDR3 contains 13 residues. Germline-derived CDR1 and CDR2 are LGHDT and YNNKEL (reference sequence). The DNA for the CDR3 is TGTGCCAGCAGTTTTCAAGGGGCTCAGCCCCAGCATTTT. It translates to CASSFQGAQPQHF.

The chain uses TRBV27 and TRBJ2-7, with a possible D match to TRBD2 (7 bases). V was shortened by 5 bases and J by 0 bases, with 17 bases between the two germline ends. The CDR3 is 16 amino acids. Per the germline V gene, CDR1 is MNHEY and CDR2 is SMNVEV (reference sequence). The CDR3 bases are TGTGCCAGCAGTGCGTGGGGGCGGGGGACCTCCTACGAGCAGTACTTC. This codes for CASSAWGRGTSYEQYF.

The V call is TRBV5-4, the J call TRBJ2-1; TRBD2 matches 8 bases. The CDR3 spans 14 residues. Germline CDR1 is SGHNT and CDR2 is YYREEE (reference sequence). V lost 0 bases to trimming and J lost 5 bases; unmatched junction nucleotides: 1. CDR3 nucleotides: TGTGCCAGCAGCTTGGAGGGACTAGACAATGAGCAGTTCTTC. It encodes CASSLEGLDNEQFF.

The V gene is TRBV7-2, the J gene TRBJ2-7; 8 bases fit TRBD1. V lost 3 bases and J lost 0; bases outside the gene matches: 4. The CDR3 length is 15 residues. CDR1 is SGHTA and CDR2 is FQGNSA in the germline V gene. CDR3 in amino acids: CASSFRTGPSYEQYF. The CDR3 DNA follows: TGTGCCAGCAGCTTCCGGACAGGGCCCTCCTACGAGCAGTACTTC.

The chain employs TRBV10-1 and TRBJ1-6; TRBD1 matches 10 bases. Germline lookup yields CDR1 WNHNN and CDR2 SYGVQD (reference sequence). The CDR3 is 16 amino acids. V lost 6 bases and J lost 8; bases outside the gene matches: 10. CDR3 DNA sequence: TGCGCCAGCAGCGAAGGGGGACAGGGGTTAGATTCACCCCTCCACTTT. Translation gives CASSEGGQGLDSPLHF.

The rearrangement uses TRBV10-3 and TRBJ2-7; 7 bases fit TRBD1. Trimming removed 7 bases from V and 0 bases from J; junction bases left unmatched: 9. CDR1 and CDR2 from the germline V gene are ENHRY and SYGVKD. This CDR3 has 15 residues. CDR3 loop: CAIKIHRDSSYEQYF. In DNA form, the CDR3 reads TGTGCCATCAAGATCCACCGGGACAGCTCCTACGAGCAGTACTTC.

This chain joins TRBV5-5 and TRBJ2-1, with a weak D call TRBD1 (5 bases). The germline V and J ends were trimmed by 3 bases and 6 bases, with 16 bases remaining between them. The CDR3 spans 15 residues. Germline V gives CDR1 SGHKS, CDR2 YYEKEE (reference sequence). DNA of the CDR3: TGTGCCAGCAGCTCCGTCTTAGGGGTCAGCAATGAGCAGTTCTTC. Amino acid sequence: CASSSVLGVSNEQFF.

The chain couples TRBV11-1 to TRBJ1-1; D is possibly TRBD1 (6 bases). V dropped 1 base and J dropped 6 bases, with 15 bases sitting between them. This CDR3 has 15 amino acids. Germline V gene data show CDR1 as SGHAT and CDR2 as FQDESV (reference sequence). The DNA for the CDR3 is TGTGCCAGCAGCTTAGGCCGAGGGGGTTTTTCTGAAGCTTTCTTT. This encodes CASSLGRGGFSEAFF.

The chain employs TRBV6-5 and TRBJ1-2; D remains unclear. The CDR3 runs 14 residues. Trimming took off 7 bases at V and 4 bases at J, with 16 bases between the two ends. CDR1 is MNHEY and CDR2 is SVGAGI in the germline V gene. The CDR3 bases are TGTGCCAGCACTAAGCTCGGCAGGTCCTATGGCTACACCTTC. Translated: CASTKLGRSYGYTF.

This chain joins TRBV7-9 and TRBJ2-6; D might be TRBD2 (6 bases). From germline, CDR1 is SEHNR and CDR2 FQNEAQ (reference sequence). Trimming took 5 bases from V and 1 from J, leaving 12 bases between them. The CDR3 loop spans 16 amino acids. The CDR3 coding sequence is TGTGCCAGCAGCATTACACGGGGGTCTGGGGCCAACGTCCTGACTTTC. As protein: CASSITRGSGANVLTF.

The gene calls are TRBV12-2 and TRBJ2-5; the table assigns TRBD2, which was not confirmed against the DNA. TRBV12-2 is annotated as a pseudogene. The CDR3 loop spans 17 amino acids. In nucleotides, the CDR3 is TGTGCAAGTCGCTTAGACCAGACTAGCGGGGGGAAGGAGACCCAGTACTTC. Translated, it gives CASRLDQTSGGKETQYF.